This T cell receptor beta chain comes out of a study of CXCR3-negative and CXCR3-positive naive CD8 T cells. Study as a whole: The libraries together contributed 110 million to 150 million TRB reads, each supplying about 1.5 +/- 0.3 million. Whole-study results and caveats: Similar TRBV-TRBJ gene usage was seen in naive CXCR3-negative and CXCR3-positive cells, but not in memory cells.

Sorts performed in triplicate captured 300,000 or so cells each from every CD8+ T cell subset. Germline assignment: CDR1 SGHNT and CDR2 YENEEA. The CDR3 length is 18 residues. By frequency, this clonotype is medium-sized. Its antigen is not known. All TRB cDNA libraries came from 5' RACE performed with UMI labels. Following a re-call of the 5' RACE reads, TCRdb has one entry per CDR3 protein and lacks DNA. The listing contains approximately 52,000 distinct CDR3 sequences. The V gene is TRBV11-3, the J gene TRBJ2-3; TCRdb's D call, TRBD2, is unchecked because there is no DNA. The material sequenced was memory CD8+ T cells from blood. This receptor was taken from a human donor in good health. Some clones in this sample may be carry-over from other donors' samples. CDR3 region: CASSLGLGGDYYTDTQYF.